The sequence of this T cell receptor (beta chain) was determined in a study of vaccination effects on CD4 cells after COVID-19. At the end of more than 8 days of culture, CD4+ T cells were isolated. SARS-CoV-2 infection was confirmed by PCR in the person between March and December 2020. As their vaccination, participants received two doses of either BNT162b2 or mRNA-1273. Assay: immunoSEQ multiplex PCR; the TCRdb copy retains only in-frame clones and omits some. The sample has about 44,000 clones, just over 75% seen once. This clone was seen a few times. The antigen is not known. V dropped 5 bases and J dropped 6; count of bases not matched to a gene: 3. This CDR3 region has 13 residues. Germline V gene data show CDR1 as MNHEY and CDR2 as SVGAGI.

The receptor comes from a human donor who had a prior SARS-CoV-2 infection. The chain is built from TRBV6-5 and TRBJ2-3, with 9 bases matching TRBD1. Sample: CD4+ T cells from PBMCs cultured without peptide, taken after COVID-19 vaccination. In DNA form, the CDR3 reads TGTGCCAGCAGTACAGACAGGGGGGATACGCAGTATTTT. This encodes CASSTDRGDTQYF.